These T cell receptor beta chains were read from a single sample in a study of shared clonotypes between healthy human individuals. The table came from immunoSEQ multiplex PCR; TCRdb's copy has only in-frame clones and leaves some out. The data show fewer than 700,000 clones, roughly 95% seen once. Sequenced sample: naive CD8+ T cells sorted from blood. All receptors come from a woman aged 25 to 39 in good health. CDR3s include the opening cysteine and the closing phenylalanine or tryptophan. D genes are given only for firm matches. Size is omitted from some rows. Given values are once, few, many or a class for expanded clones.

-	-	TRBV30	TRBJ1-2	CAWSPHHNYGYTF	TGTGCCTGGAGTCCACACCACAACTATGGCTACACCTTC
TRBD2	-	TRBV19	TRBJ2-7	CASSQGTSGTYEQYF	TGTGCCAGTAGTCAAGGGACTAGCGGGACGTACGAGCAGTACTTC
-	-	TRBV28	TRBJ2-7	CASSRTTQPYEQYF	TGTGCCAGCAGTCGGACTACTCAGCCCTACGAGCAGTACTTC
TRBD1	-	TRBV2	TRBJ2-2	CASSEPGGAGTGELFF	TGTGCCAGCAGCGAACCAGGGGGCGCGGGCACCGGGGAGCTGTTTTTT
TRBD1	-	TRBV6-1	TRBJ2-7	CASGQGLGEQYF	TGTGCCAGCGGACAGGGGTTGGGGGAGCAGTACTTC
-	-	TRBV2	TRBJ1-4	CASNRGEKLFF	TGTGCCAGCAACCGGGGTGAAAAACTGTTTTTT
TRBD1	-	TRBV19	TRBJ1-5	CASSTGQGGNQPQHF	TGTGCCAGTAGTACCGGACAGGGAGGCAATCAGCCCCAGCATTTT
-	-	TRBV30	TRBJ1-4	CAWRGYDEKLFF	TGTGCCTGGAGGGGGTATGATGAAAAACTGTTTTTT
-	-	TRBV13	TRBJ2-7	CASSLGLGSHEQYF	TGTGCCAGCAGCTTAGGCCTTGGCTCCCACGAGCAGTACTTC
TRBD2	-	TRBV28	TRBJ2-7	CASSNFSGRAWEQYF	TGTGCCAGCAGTAATTTTAGCGGGAGGGCCTGGGAGCAGTACTTC
-	-	TRBV6-5	TRBJ1-1	CASSYSRGVGTEAFF	TGTGCCAGCAGTTACTCGAGGGGGGTGGGCACTGAAGCTTTCTTT
-	-	TRBV11-3	TRBJ2-1	CASRKHGDNEQFF	TGTGCCAGCAGGAAACATGGGGACAATGAGCAGTTCTTC
TRBD1	-	TRBV27	TRBJ2-7	CASKSRDSYEQYF	TGTGCCAGCAAAAGCCGGGACAGCTACGAGCAGTACTTC
-	-	TRBV27	TRBJ1-1	CASSLLGRGWRNSEAFF	TGTGCCAGCAGTTTACTAGGTAGGGGTTGGAGAAACTCTGAAGCTTTCTTT
TRBD2	-	TRBV7-2	TRBJ2-1	CASSLEGTSGNEQFF	TGTGCCAGCAGCCTAGAGGGGACTAGCGGGAATGAGCAGTTCTTC
TRBD1	-	TRBV27	TRBJ2-6	CASSQTGGHSGANVLTF	TGTGCCAGCAGCCAGACAGGGGGCCACTCTGGGGCCAACGTCCTGACTTTC
TRBD1	-	TRBV4-1	TRBJ2-7	CASSKDLGTGGFYEQYF	TGCGCCAGCAGCAAAGACCTTGGTACAGGGGGTTTCTACGAGCAGTACTTC
TRBD1	-	TRBV27	TRBJ2-7	CASSFRTLGQVSYEQYF	TGTGCCAGCAGTTTTAGGACCCTCGGACAGGTTTCCTACGAGCAGTACTTC
-	-	TRBV6-1	TRBJ2-3	CASSVGGITDTQYF	TGTGCCAGCAGTGTTGGGGGGATCACAGATACGCAGTATTTT
-	-	TRBV2	TRBJ1-1	CASSGGTPIGHTEAFF	TGTGCCAGCAGTGGAGGGACGCCCATTGGCCACACTGAAGCTTTCTTT
-	-	TRBV6-1	TRBJ1-3	CASSEVDLLGGNTIYF	TGTGCCAGCAGTGAAGTCGACTTACTCGGGGGAAACACCATATATTTT
-	-	TRBV6-5	TRBJ2-1	CASALSAYNEQFF	TGTGCCAGCGCCTTATCGGCCTACAATGAGCAGTTCTTC
-	once	TRBV4-1	TRBJ1-5	CASRPGTTSNQPQHF	TGCGCCAGCAGACCCGGGACAACGAGCAATCAGCCCCAGCATTTT
-	once	TRBV28	TRBJ2-7	CASSLTGGTYEQYF	TGTGCCAGCAGTTTAACAGGCGGTACCTACGAGCAGTACTTC